This T cell receptor (beta chain) was captured by sequencing in a study of blood T cell repertoires in COVID-19. As for the study in general: COVID-19 samples, acute and convalescent, were from the United States, Italy and Spain. In each case, the material was cDNA or gDNA derived from T cells, B-cell-depleted T cells, or PBMCs.

How the authors handled the data: Nucleated cell number was recorded as an estimate derived from reference gene primer amplification. TCRdb's copy holds only in-frame clones and misses some; the assay was immunoSEQ multiplex PCR. V, J and clone size are taken as reported in that table, and D and trimming were inferred from the DNA itself. The sample holds 50,000 to 65,000 clones, around 83% seen once. Trimming shortened V by 8 bases and J by 3 bases, and 16 bases separated the two germline ends. From germline, CDR1 is KGHDR and CDR2 SFDVKD. The CDR3 is 14 residues long. V gene TRBV24-1 combines with J gene TRBJ2-7; TRBD1 is a possible D gene (6 bases). The sequencing input was peripheral blood. This TCR was sampled from a human donor in a cohort sampled during active COVID-19. The CDR3 nucleotides read TGTGCCACCACAGAACAGGACAGTTTCTACGAGCAGTACTTC. This codes for CATTEQDSFYEQYF.